This T cell receptor (beta chain) was documented in a study of response to subunit inactivated influenza vaccine. Study outcomes and limitations: The authors put forward the suggestion that each seasonal influenza vaccination may bring in only a limited number of new T cells.

This clonotype appeared once. The antigen remains unidentified. TCRdb reprocessed the RT-PCR reads via MiXCR and lists one record per CDR3 protein. This sample has about 310,000 distinct CDR3 sequences; about 20% occur once, and the top ten carry about 9.3%. The CDR3 covers 16 residues. The germline V gene has CDR1 LNHDA and CDR2 SQIVND (reference sequence). The ends lost 8 bases at V and 2 bases at J; junction bases unmatched: 14. The receptor was isolated from a man aged 50-75 years who received an inactivated influenza vaccine. Sequencing was performed on PBMCs from blood, taken about 20 months after vaccination. This sequence joins TRBV19 and TRBJ2-7; 8 bases agree with TRBD1. CDR3 protein: CASGDPGQGLAYEQYF. The CDR3 region has the DNA TGTGCCAGTGGGGACCCCGGACAGGGACTTGCCTACGAGCAGTACTTC.